Below are 10 T cell receptor beta chains sequenced from a single sample in a study of neurological immune-mediated disorders. TCRdb re-called the 5' RACE reads through MiXCR, storing one row per CDR3 protein. The table has some 15,000 distinct CDR3 sequences, 6% to 8% seen once; the top ten hold roughly 25%. Sample: CD8+ T cells from blood. The receptors were gathered from a woman in her forties in good health.

Ten or more counts support this clonotype. The chain is built from TRBV29-1 and TRBJ2-3; D might be TRBD2 (5 bases). CDR1 is SQVTM, CDR2 ANQGSEA, per germline. The CDR3 contains 16 residues. CDR3 protein: CSMKALTGIGADTQYF. The CDR3 region has the DNA TGCAGTATGAAAGCGTTGACGGGGATAGGCGCAGATACGCAGTATTTT.

This clonotype was seen many times. The chain has TRBV7-9 and TRBJ2-7; no clear D. V was cut by 3 bases and J by 2 bases, with 8 bases left in between. The V gene's germline CDR1 is SEHNR and CDR2 FQNEAQ (reference sequence). The CDR3 is 13 residues long. CDR3 residues: CASSLMVAYEQYF. Written as DNA, the CDR3 is TGTGCCAGCAGCTTGATGGTCGCCTACGAGCAGTACTTC.

Many counts were recorded for this clonotype. V gene TRBV6-5 combines with J gene TRBJ2-1; weak D call: TRBD2 (6 bases). V lost 2 bases to trimming and J lost 4 bases, with 12 bases between them. There are 15 residues in the CDR3. Germline loops: CDR1 MNHEY, CDR2 SVGAGI. The CDR3 loop is CASSYGGKLYNEQFF. As DNA, the CDR3 is TGTGCCAGCAGTTACGGGGGGAAACTATACAATGAGCAGTTCTTC.

This clonotype was recorded at least ten times. V is TRBV20-1 and J is TRBJ2-3; the D gene is possibly TRBD2 (6 bases). The germline V gene has CDR1 DFQATT and CDR2 SNEGSKA (reference sequence). The CDR3 extends over 15 amino acids. V lost 3 bases to trimming and J lost 3 bases, with 16 bases between them. The CDR3 loop reads CSARVRDSRTDTQYF. The CDR3 DNA reads as TGCAGTGCTAGGGTCCGGGACTCACGGACAGATACGCAGTATTTT.

This clonotype was picked up many times. The V and J genes are TRBV11-2 and TRBJ2-1; 7 positions match TRBD2. Trimming at V came to 4 bases and at J to 6 bases, leaving 6 bases not matched to a gene. The CDR3 spans 14 residues. Germline V CDR1 and CDR2: SGHAT, FQNNGV. This CDR3 reads CASSYSSGGNEQFF. CDR3 nucleotides: TGTGCCAGCAGCTATTCCTCGGGGGGCAATGAGCAGTTCTTC.

Ten or more counts support this clonotype. The gene calls are TRBV18 and TRBJ1-1; D unresolved. From germline, CDR1 is KGHSH and CDR2 LQKENI. The CDR3 extends over 17 amino acids. The V and J ends lost 4 bases and 3 bases respectively, with 21 bases between them. The CDR3 region has the DNA TGTGCCAGCTCACTGGCGGCAAGGGCGGATTGGGACACTGAAGCTTTCTTT. Amino acid sequence: CASSLAARADWDTEAFF.

V is TRBV6-2 or TRBV6-3 and J is TRBJ2-1; perhaps TRBD2 as D (5 bases). This CDR3 contains 14 residues. The germline V gene has CDR1 MNHEY and CDR2 SVGEGT. The ends were cut back, 7 bases at V and 3 bases at J, with 13 bases in the middle. DNA of the CDR3: TGTGCCAGCACCGAAGGGAGAGACTACAATGAGCAGTTCTTC. This gives the protein CASTEGRDYNEQFF.

In its sample, this clonotype was seen many times. This chain connects TRBV6-6 to TRBJ1-5, with D hard to call. The CDR3 has 11 amino acids. Germline assignment: CDR1 MNHNY and CDR2 SVGAGI (reference sequence). The V end lost 6 bases, the J end lost 7 bases, and 7 bases lay between the germline ends. Written as DNA, the CDR3 is TGTGCCAGCAGACGAAAACAGCCCCAGCATTTT. The encoded protein is CASRRKQPQHF.

This clonotype was detected many times. This sequence joins TRBV18 and TRBJ2-1; 13 nucleotides agree with TRBD2. Germline assignment: CDR1 KGHSH and CDR2 LQKENI. The J segment lost 6 bases and the V segment lost 0 bases, leaving 2 bases of the junction unmatched. The CDR3 is 16 amino acids. In DNA form, the CDR3 reads TGTGCCAGCTCACCACCGGGACTAGCGGGGAGCAATGAGCAGTTCTTC. Translation: CASSPPGLAGSNEQFF.

This clonotype was observed at least ten times. This chain uses TRBV9 with TRBJ2-7; tentative D call: TRBD2 (6 bases). Germline loops: CDR1 SGDLS, CDR2 YYNGEE. V lost 3 bases to trimming and J lost 3 bases, with 13 bases between them. This CDR3 contains 14 residues. This CDR3 reads CASSEEASDYEQYF. The CDR3 DNA reads as TGTGCCAGCAGCGAGGAAGCTAGCGACTACGAGCAGTACTTC.